This T cell receptor (beta chain) was captured by sequencing in a study of blood T cell repertoires in COVID-19. About the research overall: T cells, B-cell-depleted T cells, or PBMCs supplied cDNA or gDNA.

This clone showed up just once. Repertoires were generated with immunoSEQ multiplex PCR, while TCRdb's copy carries only in-frame clones and drops some. Among under 250,000 clones listed, roughly four fifths were seen once. The sequenced sample was PBMCs or T cells enriched from blood (not recorded which). The TCR comes from a woman in her forties with acute COVID-19.

CDR3: CASSLGRERVYNEQFF. The CDR3 region has the DNA TGTGCCAGCAGCTTGGGCAGGGAGCGGGTATACAATGAGCAGTTCTTC. The genes are TRBV5-5 and TRBJ2-1; D is perhaps TRBD2 (6 bases). V was clipped by 0 bases and J by 4 bases, with 14 bases between them. The CDR3 is 16 residues long. The V gene's germline CDR1 is SGHKS and CDR2 YYEKEE (reference sequence).